This T cell receptor beta chain was sequenced for a study of blood T cell repertoires in COVID-19 (dated by TCRdb to 2020 to 2022). As for the study more broadly: Collaborator samples came from the United States, Italy and Spain and covered acute and convalescent phases of COVID-19. The prospective study material was composed of cDNA or gDNA derived from T cells, B-cell-depleted T cells, or PBMCs. Subjects who had been exposed to COVID-19, were actively infected with it, or had recovered from it provided the deeply sampled blood TCRbeta repertoires that made up the dataset. A freely available public database, intended as a resource for researchers studying the immune response to SARS-CoV-2, is where the repertoires were released. The samples were drawn from two sources: the first 160 participants of the ongoing ImmuneRACE study, and 1,000 to 1,500 subjects contributed by 6 global collaborators. Nearly every sample came with metadata listing a de-identified subject ID, COVID-19 status, age in years and sex. Where HLA class I and class II types were available, the types were taken from metadata supplied by the sample provider, not from assay-based typing. Findings and caveats that apply to the study as a whole: Clinical and demographic metadata were provided uncurated, with the amount varying by source and participant.

The CDR3 contains 16 residues, cysteine and phenylalanine counted. The CDR3 DNA has 48 bases and is translated from base 1. CDR1 and CDR2, looked up from the germline V gene (reference sequence), are LNHNV and YYDKDF. A distance of 14 bases separates the germline ends of V and J, which lose 2 bases and 1 base respectively. About this clone: Its target antigen remains unknown. It has no much larger one-base neighbor in the sample; base qualities were not kept.

The immunoSEQ Assay, a bias-controlled multiplex PCR, was used to amplify TCRbeta CDR3 regions from genomic DNA. Per the source publication's procedure: Within the assay, amplification of reference gene primers was used to estimate how many nucleated cells each sample contained. Sequence reads were collapsed and filtered to measure the absolute abundance of every unique TCRbeta CDR3 rearrangement. For each sample, productive Simpson clonality was calculated as the square root of Simpson's diversity index over productive rearrangements. Held by TCRdb, this immuneACCESS table contains in-frame sequences only and omits some clones. Under half of the omission traces to an unresolved V gene where checked; the cause of the rest is unknown. V and J calls and clone size are given by that table; D and trimming were obtained from the DNA. In all, the sample holds around 280,000 clones, and around nine tenths of those were seen once. Of the sample, roughly 6.2% falls within the top ten clones.

Enrolling through a virtual design, the prospective study's participants ranged in age from roughly 18 to 89 years and lived across around 25 United States geographic areas. Cohort assignment in the prospective study relied on participant-reported clinical history from a screening survey and a study questionnaire. Recovered participants in ImmuneRACE Cohort 3 were defined by two consecutive negative NP/OP PCR tests, clearance by a healthcare professional, or resolution of symptoms. Each participant in the prospective study had whole blood, serum and a nasopharyngeal or oropharyngeal swab collected by mobile phlebotomists. Prospective study participants could optionally give additional blood draws and questionnaires over an approximately two-month period. Blood samples from the prospective study were shipped frozen or at room temperature prior to DNA extraction.

The receptor was isolated from a woman aged 40 to 55 who had recovered from COVID-19. This chain joins TRBV15 to TRBJ1-1, and possibly TRBD1, on 5 matching bases. Sequencing input: PBMCs or T cells enriched from blood (not recorded which). CDR3 region: CATSRQGLITNTEAFF. The sequence in DNA is TGTGCCACCAGCAGACAGGGATTGATTACGAACACTGAAGCTTTCTTT.